The clone carrying this T cell receptor beta chain was counted between two and nine times. Its antigen is currently unknown. A multiplex PCR was run with 60 Vbeta primers and 13 Jbeta primers. Clones were sequenced by immunoSEQ multiplex PCR, and TCRdb holds only the in-frame ones, with some missing. The table records about 150,000 clones, 60% to 75% of them present only once. CDR1 SGHVS and CDR2 FNYEAQ come from the germline V gene. The CDR3 is made up of 17 amino acids. The ends lost 5 bases at V and 0 bases at J; junction bases unmatched: 10. This sample was taken from a study of cytomegalovirus exposure and HLA in healthy donors. On the study more broadly: Membership in the Caucasian-associated ancestry cluster was found for around 81% of roughly 400 genotyped donors. Study findings and constraints: The classifier, whose performance was assessed in both the original and validation cohorts, reportedly diagnosed cytomegalovirus status with high specificity and sensitivity. Follow-up analysis found HLA locus-dependent TCR association rates, highest for DRB1 and lowest for HLA-C.

Every donor was a healthy person donating bone marrow. This receptor was obtained from a young man in good health and CMV-seronegative. J is TRBJ1-5 and V is TRBV7-6; TRBD1 aligns across 7 bases. The sequenced sample was PBMCs. The CDR3 DNA reads as TGTGCCAGCAGCGACCGGGACAGAATTTTTAGCAATCAGCCCCAGCATTTT. Amino acid sequence: CASSDRDRIFSNQPQHF.